This paragraph reports one T cell receptor (beta chain). The antigen remains unidentified. This sample is drawn from a study of shared clonotypes between healthy human individuals. Trimming stripped 2 bases from V and 5 bases from J, with 10 bases between. The CDR3 loop spans 14 amino acids. Germline loops: CDR1 MNHNS, CDR2 SASEGT. Study-level results: The four-donor shared clonotypes exceeded non-shared clonotypes in generation probability, with non-shared ones scoring lower.

Sorted-subset replicate PCR reactions were performed with about 190 ng DNA, corresponding to about 32,000 T cell genomes. Sequencing was performed with immunoSEQ multiplex PCR; in TCRdb, only in-frame clones are kept and a portion is missing. The data hold around 690,000 clones, with roughly 88% observed a single time. Sequencing was carried out using memory CD8+ T cells from PBMCs. As for subset: CD45RO+ cells pooled with CCR7-negative TemRA cells. The V gene is TRBV6-1, the J gene TRBJ1-5; D is unclear. This TCR derives from a man in his late teens or twenties in good health. Some clones in this sample may be carry-over from other donors' samples. CDR3 coding DNA: TGTGCCAGCAGTGAATGGGCAAACCATCAGCCCCAGCATTTT. This codes for CASSEWANHQPQHF.